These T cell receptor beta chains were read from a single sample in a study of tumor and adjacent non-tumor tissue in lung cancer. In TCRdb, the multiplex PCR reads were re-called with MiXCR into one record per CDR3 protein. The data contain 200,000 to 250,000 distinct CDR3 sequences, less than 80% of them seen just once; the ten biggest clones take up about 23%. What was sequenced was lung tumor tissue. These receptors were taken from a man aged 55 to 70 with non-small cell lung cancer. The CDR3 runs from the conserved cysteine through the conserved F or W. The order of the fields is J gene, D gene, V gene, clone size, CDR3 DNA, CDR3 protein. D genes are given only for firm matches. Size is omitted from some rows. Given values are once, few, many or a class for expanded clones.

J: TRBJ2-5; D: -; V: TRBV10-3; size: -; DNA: TGTGCCACAGAGGGGGGGCCTGGAGAGACCCAGTACTTC; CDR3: CATEGGPGETQYF
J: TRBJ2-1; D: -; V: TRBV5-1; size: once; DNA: TGCGCCAACTGCTTGGGGCTAGGGGACTTCAGCTCCTACAATGAGCAGTTCTTC; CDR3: CANCLGLGDFSSYNEQFF
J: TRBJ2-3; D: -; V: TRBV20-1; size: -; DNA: TGCAGTGCTAGACTCGGCACTTCCAGGGGCGGAGATACGCAGTATTTT; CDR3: CSARLGTSRGGDTQYF
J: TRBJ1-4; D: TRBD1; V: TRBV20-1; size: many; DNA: TGCAGTGCTAGAGAGACAGGGGGACTAGAAAAACTGTTTTTT; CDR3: CSARETGGLEKLFF
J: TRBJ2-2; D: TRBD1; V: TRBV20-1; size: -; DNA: TGCAATGCTAGAATCCGGGACAGGGGGCACTCCACCGGGGAGCTGTTTTTT; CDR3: CNARIRDRGHSTGELFF
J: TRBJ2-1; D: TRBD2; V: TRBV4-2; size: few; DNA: TGTGCCAGCAGCCCTAGAGATAGCGGGGGCAATGAGCAGTTCTTC; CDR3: CASSPRDSGGNEQFF
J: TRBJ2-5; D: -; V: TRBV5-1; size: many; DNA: TGCGCCAGCAGCTTGGGACCGACCGAAGAGACCCAGTACTTC; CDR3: CASSLGPTEETQYF
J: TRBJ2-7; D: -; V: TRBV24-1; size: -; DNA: TGTGCCATCAGTGATTTGCAGAGAGCGAGCGGTGAATCCTACGAGCTGTACTTC; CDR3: CAISDLQRASGESYELYF
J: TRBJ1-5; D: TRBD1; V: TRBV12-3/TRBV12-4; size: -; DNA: TGTGCCAGCAGTTTCCAGAGAGGGGGCCGCGGGCTCTATAGCAATCAGCCCCAGCATTTT; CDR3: CASSFQRGGRGLYSNQPQHF
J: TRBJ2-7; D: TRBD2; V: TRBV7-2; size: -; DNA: TGTGCCAGCAGCCAAGACAGTAGCGGGAGGCAAACCTACGAGTCGTACTTC; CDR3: CASSQDSSGRQTYESYF
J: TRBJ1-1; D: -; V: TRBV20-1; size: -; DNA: TGCAGTGTTAGAGACTATCGTAATCTCCGAATCGGAGCTTTCTTT; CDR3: CSVRDYRNLRIGAFF
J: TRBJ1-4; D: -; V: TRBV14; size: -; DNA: TGTGCCAGCAGCTCGACAATGGGTGAAAAACCGTTTTTT; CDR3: CASSSTMGEKPFF
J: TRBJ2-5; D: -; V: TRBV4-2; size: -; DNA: TGTGCCAGCAGCCAAGAAACAGCGAACCAAGAGACCCAGTACTTC; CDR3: CASSQETANQETQYF
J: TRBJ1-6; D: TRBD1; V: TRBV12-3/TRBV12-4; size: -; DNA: TGTGCCAGCGGTAGCGAGACAGGGAATTCACCCCTCCACTTT; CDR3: CASGSETGNSPLHF
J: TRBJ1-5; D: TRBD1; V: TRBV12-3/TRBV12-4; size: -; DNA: TGTGCCAGCAGGGGACAGGCCGGTCAGCCCCAGCATTTT; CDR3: CASRGQAGQPQHF
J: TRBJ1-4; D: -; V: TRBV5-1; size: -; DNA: TGCGCCAGCAGCACAAGTCCAAGTAATGAAAAACTGTTTTTT; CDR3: CASSTSPSNEKLFF
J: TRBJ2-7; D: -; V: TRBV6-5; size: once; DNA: TGTGTCAGCAGTTACACCTCGACAGGTGCTTCCTACGAGCAGTACTTC; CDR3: CVSSYTSTGASYEQYF
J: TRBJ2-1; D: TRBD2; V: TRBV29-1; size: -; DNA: TGCAGCGTGCCTCGGGGGGTATACAATGAGCAGTCCTTC; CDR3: CSVPRGVYNEQSF
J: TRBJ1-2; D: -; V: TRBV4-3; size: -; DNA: TGCGCCAGCAACCAAGACCAACAGGGCAGCTATGGCTACATCTTC; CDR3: CASNQDQQGSYGYIF
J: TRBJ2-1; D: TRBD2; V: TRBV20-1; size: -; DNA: TGCAGTGCTAGTCCTACTAGCGGGAGCGTATACAATGAGCAGTTCTTC; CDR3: CSASPTSGSVYNEQFF
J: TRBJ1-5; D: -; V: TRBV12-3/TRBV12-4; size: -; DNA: TGTGCCAGCAAGGAAGGGGCTCGGGGCAATCAGCCCCAGCATTTT; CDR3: CASKEGARGNQPQHF
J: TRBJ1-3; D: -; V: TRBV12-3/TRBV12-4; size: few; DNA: TGTGCCAGCAGGGAGACGGGGCAGGGAAACACCATATATTTT; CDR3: CASRETGQGNTIYF
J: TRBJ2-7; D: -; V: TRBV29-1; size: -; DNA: TGCAGCGTTATGGGACGGATTTCCTACGCGCAGTACTTC; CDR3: CSVMGRISYAQYF
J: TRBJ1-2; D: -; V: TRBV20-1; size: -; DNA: TGCAGTACTAGTTTCTTCCGGGACCCCCGCCACGGCTACACCTTC; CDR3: CSTSFFRDPRHGYTF
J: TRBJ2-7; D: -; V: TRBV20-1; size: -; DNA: TGTAGTGCTAGACCACTTCCCTGGGGCAGGGACCTCCACGAGCAGTACTTC; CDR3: CSARPLPWGRDLHEQYF
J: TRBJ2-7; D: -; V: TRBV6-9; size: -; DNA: TGTGCCATTAGACCGCTCTCCTCGTACGAGCAGTACTTC; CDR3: CAIRPLSSYEQYF
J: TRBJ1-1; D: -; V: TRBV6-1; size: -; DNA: TGTGCCAGAAGTGATCGGGGGGCCGGCGCTGATGCTTTCTTT; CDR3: CARSDRGAGADAFF
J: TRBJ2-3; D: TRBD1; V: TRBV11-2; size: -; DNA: TGTGCCAGCAGCTTCGAACAGGGGGCGGGTAACACAGATACGCAGTATTTT; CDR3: CASSFEQGAGNTDTQYF
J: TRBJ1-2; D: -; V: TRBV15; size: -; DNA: TGTGTCACCAGCAGAGATACCACAATTGGCTACACCTTC; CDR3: CVTSRDTTIGYTF
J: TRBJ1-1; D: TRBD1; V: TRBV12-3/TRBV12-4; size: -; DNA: TGTACCAGCACCACCGTTGGACAGGGTGGAACTGAAGCTTTCTTT; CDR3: CTSTTVGQGGTEAFF
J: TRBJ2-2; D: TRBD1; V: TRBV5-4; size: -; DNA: TGTGTCAGCATTCCGGGACAGATCAACACCGGGGAGCTGTTTTTT; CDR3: CVSIPGQINTGELFF
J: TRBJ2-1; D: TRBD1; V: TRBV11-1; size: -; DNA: TGTGCCAGCAGCCCCAGGGGGCGGGATAGCAATGAGCAATTCTTC; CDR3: CASSPRGRDSNEQFF
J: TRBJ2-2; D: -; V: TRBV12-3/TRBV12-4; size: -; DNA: TGTACCAGCAGCCACCAGCGGAACACCGGGGAGCTGTTTTTT; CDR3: CTSSHQRNTGELFF
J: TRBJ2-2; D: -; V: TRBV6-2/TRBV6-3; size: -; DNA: TGTACCAGCAGTTACTCGATCGGGGGTATTAGCGGGGAGCTGTTTTTT; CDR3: CTSSYSIGGISGELFF
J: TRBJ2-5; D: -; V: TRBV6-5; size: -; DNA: TGTGCCAGCAGTTACTCGACGGAGGGCCGGACCCAGTACTTC; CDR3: CASSYSTEGRTQYF
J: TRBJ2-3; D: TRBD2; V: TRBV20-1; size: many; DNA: TGCAGTGCGAAGACTAGCGGCACAGATACGCAGTATTTT; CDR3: CSAKTSGTDTQYF
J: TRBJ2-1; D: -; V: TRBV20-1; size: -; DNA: TGCAGTGCCAGAGCGGATGTTGGGACACGGGGGCAGTTCTTC; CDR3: CSARADVGTRGQFF
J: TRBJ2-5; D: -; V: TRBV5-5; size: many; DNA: TGTGCCAGCAGACGCGGACACAGAGAGACCCAGTACTTC; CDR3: CASRRGHRETQYF
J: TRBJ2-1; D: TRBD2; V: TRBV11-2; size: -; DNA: TGTGCCAGCAGCTTAGGACTAGCGTTTGAGCTGTTCTTC; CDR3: CASSLGLAFELFF
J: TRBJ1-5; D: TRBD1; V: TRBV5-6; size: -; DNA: TGTGCCAGCAGCTACCCCGGGACAGAATATCAGTCCCAGCATTTT; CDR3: CASSYPGTEYQSQHF
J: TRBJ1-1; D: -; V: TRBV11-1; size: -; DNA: TGTGCCAGCGGCTTAGACAGGTTGGAGGCCGAAGCTTTCTTT; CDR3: CASGLDRLEAEAFF
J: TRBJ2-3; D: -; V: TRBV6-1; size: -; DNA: TGTGCCAGCAGTAAACACGGGAAGGCCAGGGAAGATACGCAGTATTTT; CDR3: CASSKHGKAREDTQYF
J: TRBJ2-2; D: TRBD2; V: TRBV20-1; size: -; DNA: TGCAGTGCTAGAGATCTGCGGGGGGGCGTGGAGCTGTTTTTT; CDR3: CSARDLRGGVELFF
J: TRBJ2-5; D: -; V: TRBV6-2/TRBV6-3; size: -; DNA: TGTGCCAGCCGTAGCCAGGGGTACCAAGAGACCCAATACTTC; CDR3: CASRSQGYQETQYF